This T cell receptor (beta chain) was found in a study of technical replicates of blood from a few donors. Assay used: immunoSEQ multiplex PCR; TCRdb lists only in-frame clones, some missing. This sample has about 75,000 clones; approximately 97% occur once, and the top ten carry under 0.3%. Between the trimmed V and J ends, which lost 5 bases and 0 bases, there was a span of 8 bases. Germline CDR1 is MNHNS and CDR2 is SASEGT. The CDR3 has 13 residues. V and J are TRBV6-1 and TRBJ2-7; D unclear. Sequenced: T cells isolated from PBMCs. The receptor's source is a human donor in good health. The DNA for the CDR3 is TGTGCCAGCAGTTGGCGGAACTCCTACGAGCAGTACTTC. This gives the protein CASSWRNSYEQYF.